The 32 T cell receptor beta chains listed next were all sequenced from one sample in a study of beta chain features in type 1 diabetes. Study outcomes and limitations: Significant though moderate, a shortening of TCRB CDR3s appeared in all four CD4+ subsets of Type 1 diabetes patients.

No antigen has been assigned to these receptors. Every isolated RNA sample was fully reverse transcribed, so sequencing captured expressed TCRB transcripts. Some clones are missing from TCRdb's copy, which holds only in-frame ones; the method was immunoSEQ multiplex PCR. The sample consists of about 280,000 clones, about 15% of them appearing once. Material: naive CD4+ T cells from blood. These receptors all stem from a young man with type 1 diabetes.

The chain uses TRBV6-6 and TRBJ1-1; D is uncertain. V dropped 0 bases and J dropped 10 bases, with 12 bases sitting between them. This CDR3 has 13 amino acids. The germline V gene has CDR1 MNHNY and CDR2 SVGAGI (reference sequence). The CDR3 loop is CASSYSRGYGAFF. DNA of the CDR3: TGTGCCAGCAGTTACTCGAGAGGGTACGGAGCTTTCTTT.

The rearrangement joins TRBV7-8 to TRBJ2-7, with TRBD2 matching 15 bases. CDR1 and CDR2 from the germline V gene are SGHVS and FQNEAQ. Germline trimming cut 1 base from V and 3 bases from J; bases unmatched to any gene: 7. This CDR3 has 18 residues. The CDR3 loop reads CASSLGSGLAGGHYEQYF. CDR3 in DNA: TGTGCCAGCAGCTTAGGATCTGGACTAGCGGGAGGGCACTACGAGCAGTACTTC.

The chain is built from TRBV7-9 and TRBJ2-7, with TRBD1 identical over 9 bases. Per the germline V gene, CDR1 is SEHNR and CDR2 is FQNEAQ (reference sequence). V lost 5 bases, J lost 5 bases, and 4 bases stayed unmatched. The CDR3 loop spans 13 amino acids. DNA for the CDR3: TGTGCCAGCAGCCAGGGGACAGGGAACGAGCAGTACTTC. Translating it yields CASSQGTGNEQYF.

This clone was seen a handful of times. The chain recombines TRBV5-4 with TRBJ2-1; D gene ambiguous. Trimming stripped 4 bases from V and 0 bases from J, with 11 bases between. Germline CDR1 and CDR2: SGHNT and YYREEE (reference sequence). The CDR3 contains 15 residues. The CDR3 loop is CASSPTVPSYNEQFF. CDR3 in DNA: TGTGCCAGCAGCCCTACAGTCCCCTCCTACAATGAGCAGTTCTTC.

This clone was counted only a few times. J is TRBJ2-2 and V is TRBV29-1, with D possibly being TRBD2 (6 bases). Germline V gene data show CDR1 as SQVTM and CDR2 as ANQGSEA. The CDR3 runs to 14 residues. V was trimmed by 5 bases and J by 1 base, leaving 11 bases between them. The CDR3 is CSVCPGLNTGELFF. CDR3 bases: TGCAGCGTTTGTCCGGGACTGAACACCGGGGAGCTGTTTTTT.

The chain employs TRBV19 and TRBJ2-1; 13 nucleotides match TRBD2. Germline V gene sequence: CDR1 LNHDA, CDR2 SQIVND (reference sequence). This CDR3 has 17 residues. Trimming at V came to 10 bases and at J to 0 bases, leaving 9 bases not matched to a gene. The CDR3 loop reads CATRTRTSGSSYNEQFF. In DNA form, the CDR3 reads TGTGCCACGCGGACGAGGACTAGCGGGAGCTCCTACAATGAGCAGTTCTTC.

The rearrangement links TRBV29-1 to TRBJ1-1; tentative D call: TRBD1 (6 bases). This CDR3 comprises 11 residues. V lost 7 bases and J lost 6, with 12 bases in between. Per the germline V gene, CDR1 is SQVTM and CDR2 is ANQGSEA. The CDR3 DNA reads as TGCAGCGATACAGGGTACTCTGAAGCTTTCTTT. It is translated as CSDTGYSEAFF.

V usage is TRBV5-1 and J usage is TRBJ1-5, with a weak D call TRBD1 (5 bases). Germline CDR1 and CDR2: SGHRS and YFSETQ. Trimming cost V 0 bases and J 9 bases, with 7 bases left between them. The CDR3 contains 12 residues. CDR3 region: CASSLDRGPQHF. As DNA, the CDR3 is TGCGCCAGCAGCTTGGATAGGGGGCCCCAGCATTTT.

V is TRBV18 and J is TRBJ1-2; D not resolved. This CDR3 contains 16 residues. The germline CDR1 and CDR2 sequences are KGHSH and LQKENI. V was pared by 2 bases and J by 2 bases, with 15 bases between. The CDR3, as DNA: TGTGCCAGCTCACCAGTCTCTGTGGCGGGGAACTATGGCTACACCTTC. Translating gives CASSPVSVAGNYGYTF.

V is TRBV13 and J is TRBJ1-1; D remains ambiguous. Germline CDR1 and CDR2: PRHDT and FYEKMQ (reference sequence). This CDR3 comprises 14 residues. V dropped 0 bases and J dropped 4 bases, with 9 bases sitting between them. The CDR3 loop reads CASSLGPGSTEAFF. The CDR3 DNA reads TGTGCCAGCAGCTTAGGCCCCGGGAGCACTGAAGCTTTCTTT.

The chain carries TRBV20-1 and TRBJ1-2; maybe TRBD1 (5 bases). The germline V gene has CDR1 DFQATT and CDR2 SNEGSKA (reference sequence). V was cut by 7 bases and J by 3 bases, with 9 bases left in between. CDR3 length: 11 residues. The CDR3 region has the DNA TGCAGTGTCGACAGTGACTATGGCTACACCTTC. Translation: CSVDSDYGYTF.

This clone appeared a few times. The chain has TRBV30 and TRBJ2-7; TRBD2 matches 8 bases. Unmatched junction bases numbered 6, after V lost 0 bases and J lost 2 bases. This CDR3 is 15 amino acids long. Per germline, CDR1 GTSNPN and CDR2 SVGIG (reference sequence). The CDR3 DNA follows: TGTGCCTGGAGTGTAAGCGGGAGTAAGGCCTACGAGCAGTACTTC. It encodes CAWSVSGSKAYEQYF. The full variable domain, its missing parts supplied by reference TRBV30 and TRBJ2-7, is SQTIHQWPATLVQPVGSPLSLECTVEGTSNPNLYWYRQAAGRGLQLLFYSVGIGQISSEVPQNLSASRPQDRQFILSSKKLLLSDSGFYLCAWSVSGSKAYEQYFGPGTRLTVT.

This clone was picked up a small number of times. The chain recombines TRBV30 with TRBJ2-7, with 13 positions matching TRBD2. The CDR3 consists of 15 residues. Germline CDR1 GTSNPN, CDR2 SVGIG (reference sequence). V was pared by 4 bases and J by 4 bases, with 7 bases of the junction left unmatched. Here the CDR3 DNA reads TGTGCCTGGATCTTACCGGGACTAGCGGGGTACGAGCAGTACTTC. Its protein is CAWILPGLAGYEQYF.

This chain links TRBV19 with TRBJ2-1, with 7 bases identical to TRBD1. V dropped 4 bases and J dropped 4; count of bases not matched to a gene: 10. From germline, CDR1 is LNHDA and CDR2 SQIVND (reference sequence). CDR3 size: 16 residues. In nucleotides, the CDR3 is TGTGCCAGTAGTACCTCACAGGGGCAAACGTACAATGAGCAGTTCTTC. This sequence encodes CASSTSQGQTYNEQFF.

This clone was detected only a few times. V usage is TRBV9 and J usage is TRBJ2-5; D not resolved. Germline values: CDR1 SGDLS, CDR2 YYNGEE. This CDR3 has 15 amino acids. V shed 0 bases and J shed 3 bases, with 12 bases lying between them. As DNA, the CDR3 is TGTGCCAGCAGCGTAGGTGCTAGGAGAGAAGAGACCCAGTACTTC. Residues: CASSVGARREETQYF.

This chain uses TRBV27 with TRBJ2-5, with D maybe TRBD2 (5 bases). The germline gives CDR1 MNHEY, CDR2 SMNVEV (reference sequence). CDR3 length: 13 residues. Trimming pared 0 bases from V and 8 bases from J, leaving 10 bases between. CDR3 in amino acids: CASSLSGAPTQYF. The CDR3 region has the DNA TGTGCCAGCAGTTTATCGGGAGCCCCAACCCAGTACTTC.

This clone has more than one count but fewer than ten. The V gene is TRBV15, the J gene TRBJ2-7, with a tentative D call TRBD2 (6 bases). Trimming removed 1 base at V and 4 bases at J, with 14 bases between. The CDR3 is 15 residues long. CDR1 is LNHNV, CDR2 YYDKDF, per germline (reference sequence). This CDR3 reads CATSRGGGIEYEQYF. The DNA of the CDR3 is TGTGCCACCAGCAGAGGAGGCGGGATTGAGTACGAGCAGTACTTC.

CDR3 protein: CASSRRVTVNTEAFF. The CDR3 nucleotides read TGTGCCAGCAGCCGGAGAGTTACGGTAAACACTGAAGCTTTCTTT. This chain joins TRBV5-4 and TRBJ1-1, with D unresolved. Germline assignment: CDR1 SGHNT and CDR2 YYREEE (reference sequence). The CDR3 sequence is 15 residues long. V lost 4 bases and J lost 2, with 15 bases in between.

This sequence joins TRBV29-1 and TRBJ1-1, with 7 bases identical to TRBD1. J gave up 6 bases and V 6 bases, and 10 bases lay outside the gene matches. In germline, CDR1 is SQVTM, CDR2 ANQGSEA. The CDR3 totals 13 residues. The CDR3 sequence: CSVGGQFSPEAFF. In DNA form, the CDR3 reads TGCAGCGTGGGGGGACAGTTTTCCCCTGAAGCTTTCTTT.

This clone appeared a few times. CDR3 region: CASSRGQGQETQYF. CDR3 nucleotides: TGTGCCAGCAGCCGAGGACAGGGACAAGAGACCCAGTACTTC. The V gene is TRBV7-9, the J gene TRBJ2-5, with 8 bases that match TRBD1. This CDR3 region has 14 residues. Germline loops: CDR1 SEHNR, CDR2 FQNEAQ (reference sequence). The V segment lost 5 bases and the J segment 2 bases; nucleotides outside the gene matches: 4.

This clone was recorded a few times. The chain is built from TRBV18 and TRBJ2-3; TRBD2 agrees at 11 bases. Germline-derived CDR1 and CDR2 are KGHSH and LQKENI. Unmatched junction bases numbered 10, after V lost 3 bases and J lost 5 bases. This CDR3 spans 17 amino acids. CDR3: CASSPNSGRAGRDTQYF. CDR3 DNA: TGTGCCAGCTCACCGAATAGCGGGAGGGCCGGTAGAGATACGCAGTATTTT. The full variable domain, completed using reference TRBV18 and TRBJ2-3, is NAGVMQNPRHLVRRRGQEARLRCSPMKGHSHVYWYRQLPEEGLKFMVYLQKENIIDESGMPKERFSAEFPKEGPSILRIQQVVRGDSAAYFCASSPNSGRAGRDTQYFGPGTRLTVL.

The chain links TRBV29-1 to TRBJ2-3; weak D call: TRBD1 (6 bases). The V end was cut by 7 bases, the J end by 0 bases, with 29 bases between. The germline CDR1 and CDR2 sequences are SQVTM and ANQGSEA. The CDR3 runs 19 residues. The CDR3 sequence is CSARRGPGTSKRSTDTQYF. As DNA, the CDR3 is TGCAGCGCCCGAAGGGGCCCAGGGACATCAAAAAGAAGCACAGATACGCAGTATTTT.

This clone was counted between two and nine times. The rearrangement joins TRBV5-1 to TRBJ2-1; possible D gene TRBD1, 6 bases. CDR1 and CDR2 (germline): SGHRS, YFSETQ. CDR3 length: 14 amino acids. The V gene lost 5 bases and the J gene lost 0 bases, with 9 bases spanning the gap. The CDR3 DNA follows: TGCGCCAGCAGACCAGGGGACTCCTACAATGAGCAGTTCTTC. This codes for CASRPGDSYNEQFF.

The chain is built from TRBV9 and TRBJ1-6; D not resolved. The CDR3 has 14 residues. The V and J ends lost 4 bases and 6 bases respectively, with 11 bases between them. Germline CDR1 reads SGDLS; CDR2 reads YYNGEE. Written as DNA, the CDR3 is TGTGCCAGCAGCCCCCGAACAGCTAATTCACCCCTCCACTTT. Protein: CASSPRTANSPLHF.

The J gene is TRBJ2-7, the V gene TRBV13, with 13 bases that match TRBD2. CDR1 PRHDT and CDR2 FYEKMQ come from the germline V gene (reference sequence). The CDR3 spans 15 residues. Germline trimming cut 5 bases from V and 2 bases from J; bases unmatched to any gene: 3. CDR3 protein: CASSKGLAGAYEQYF. CDR3 DNA sequence: TGTGCCAGCAGCAAAGGACTAGCGGGAGCCTACGAGCAGTACTTC.

This clone has just a few counts. The rearrangement joins TRBV5-6 to TRBJ2-2; D is perhaps TRBD2 (5 bases). CDR1 is SGHDT, CDR2 YYEEEE, per germline. The germline V and J ends were trimmed by 2 bases and 7 bases, with 9 bases remaining between them. This CDR3 comprises 13 residues. The chain's CDR3 is CASSLLVGGELFF. CDR3 bases: TGTGCCAGCAGCTTACTAGTCGGCGGGGAGCTGTTTTTT.

This rearrangement joins TRBV18 to TRBJ1-1; 8 bases agree with TRBD1. The germline V gene has CDR1 KGHSH and CDR2 LQKENI. The J segment lost 3 bases and the V segment lost 1 base, leaving 4 bases of the junction unmatched. The CDR3 loop spans 15 amino acids. In DNA form, the CDR3 reads TGTGCCAGCTCACCACAGGAGACAGGGGACACTGAAGCTTTCTTT. As protein: CASSPQETGDTEAFF.

The genes are TRBV9 and TRBJ1-6, with 7 nucleotides matching TRBD1. V dropped 0 bases and J dropped 10; count of bases not matched to a gene: 4. Germline lookup yields CDR1 SGDLS and CDR2 YYNGEE. The CDR3 runs 14 residues. This CDR3 is CASSVGDSWSPLHF. CDR3 coding DNA: TGTGCCAGCAGCGTAGGGGACAGTTGGTCACCCCTCCACTTT.

This clone was seen a few times. V usage is TRBV18 and J usage is TRBJ2-1; 15 positions match TRBD2. This CDR3 contains 19 residues. Unmatched junction bases numbered 12, after V lost 3 bases and J lost 6 bases. Per the germline V gene, CDR1 is KGHSH and CDR2 is LQKENI. In DNA, the CDR3 is TGTGCCAGCTCACCCCTGAGGACTAGCGGGAGGGCTTCGGGCAATGAGCAGTTCTTC. This encodes CASSPLRTSGRASGNEQFF. The full variable domain, rest sourced from reference TRBV18 and TRBJ2-1, is NAGVMQNPRHLVRRRGQEARLRCSPMKGHSHVYWYRQLPEEGLKFMVYLQKENIIDESGMPKERFSAEFPKEGPSILRIQQVVRGDSAAYFCASSPLRTSGRASGNEQFFGPGTRLTVL.

V is TRBV5-1 and J is TRBJ2-7; 9 bases align to TRBD1. This CDR3 spans 15 amino acids. The V segment lost 4 bases and the J segment 4 bases; nucleotides outside the gene matches: 9. The germline gives CDR1 SGHRS, CDR2 YFSETQ. The CDR3 DNA sequence: TGCGCCAGCAGCCCTGGGACAGGGAAGGGGTACGAGCAGTACTTC. Residues: CASSPGTGKGYEQYF.

This clone was detected a few times. The chain uses TRBV9 and TRBJ1-6, with D possibly TRBD1 on 6 matching bases. Trimming removed 4 bases from V and 7 bases from J, with 12 bases in between. CDR1 is SGDLS, CDR2 YYNGEE, per germline. This CDR3 region has 14 residues. This CDR3 reads CASSRGQINSPLHF. The CDR3, as DNA: TGTGCCAGCAGCCGAGGACAGATAAATTCACCCCTCCACTTT.

Only a few counts were recorded for this clone. The V gene is TRBV7-9, the J gene TRBJ1-2; maybe TRBD1 (5 bases). Trimming stripped 3 bases from V and 4 bases from J, with 9 bases between. Per germline, CDR1 SEHNR and CDR2 FQNEAQ (reference sequence). The CDR3 is 13 residues long. The CDR3: CASSFRVGYGYTF. The CDR3, as DNA: TGTGCCAGCAGCTTCAGGGTTGGCTATGGCTACACCTTC.